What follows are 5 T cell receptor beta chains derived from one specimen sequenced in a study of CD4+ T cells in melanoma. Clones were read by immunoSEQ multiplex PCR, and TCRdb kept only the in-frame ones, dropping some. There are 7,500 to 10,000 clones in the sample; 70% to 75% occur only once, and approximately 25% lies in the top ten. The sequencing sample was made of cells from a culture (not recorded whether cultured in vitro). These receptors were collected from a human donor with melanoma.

The CDR3 region has the DNA TGCGCCAGCAGCGATGACAGGGCGAATCAGCCCCAGCATTTT. Protein: CASSDDRANQPQHF. This chain joins TRBV10-1 and TRBJ1-5; TRBD1 matches at 7 bases. The CDR3 spans 14 residues. The germline CDR1 and CDR2 sequences are WNHNN and SYGVQD (reference sequence). With V trimmed by 6 bases and J by 4 bases, 6 bases remained unmatched.

The CDR3 bases are TGTGCCTGGGGGGGACAGGGGTACACTGAAGCTTTCTTT. It specifies CAWGGQGYTEAFF. The chain carries TRBV30 and TRBJ1-1, with 10 positions matching TRBD1. Germline CDR1 reads GTSNPN; CDR2 reads SVGIG (reference sequence). The junction had 3 bases not matched to a gene; V was cut back by 5 bases and J by 3 bases. The CDR3 spans 13 residues.

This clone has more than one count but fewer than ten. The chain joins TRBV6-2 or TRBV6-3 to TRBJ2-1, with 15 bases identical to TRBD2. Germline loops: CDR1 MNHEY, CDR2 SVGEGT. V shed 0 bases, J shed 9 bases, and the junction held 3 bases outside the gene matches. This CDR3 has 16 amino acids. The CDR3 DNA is TGTGCCAGCAGTTACTCGGGACTAGCGGGGGGTGGTGAGCAGTTCTTC. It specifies CASSYSGLAGGGEQFF.

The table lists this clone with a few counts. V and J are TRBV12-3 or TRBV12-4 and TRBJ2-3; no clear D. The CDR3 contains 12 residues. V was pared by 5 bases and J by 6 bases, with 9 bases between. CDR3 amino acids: CASSLMGDTQYF. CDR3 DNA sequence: TGTGCCAGCAGTCTGATGGGGGATACGCAGTATTTT.

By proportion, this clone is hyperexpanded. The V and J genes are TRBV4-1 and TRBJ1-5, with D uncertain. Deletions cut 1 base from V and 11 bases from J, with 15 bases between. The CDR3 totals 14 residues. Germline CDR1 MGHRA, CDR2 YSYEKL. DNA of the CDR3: TGCGCCAGCAGCCAAGCCGTGGTAGGGTGGTCCCAGCATTTT. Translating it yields CASSQAVVGWSQHF.